This TCR beta chain was sequenced in a study of tumor and adjacent non-tumor tissue in lung cancer (dated by TCRdb to between 2017 and 2018). For context, the study as a whole: By cancer type, the cohort comprised approximately 12 adenocarcinoma patients, a couple of squamous cell carcinoma patients and 1 small cell lung cancer patient. The study compared bulk TCRbeta repertoires between lung tumor tissue and matched distant non-tumor lung tissue from around 16 lung cancer patients. Sequencing produced fewer than 150,000,000 productive TCRbeta reads in total, an average of about 4.5 million reads per sample. For each patient, one tumor sample and one normal lung sample were taken, giving about 31 paired specimens that underwent TCRbeta CDR3 sequencing. Among the roughly 15 patients, ages ranged from about 31 to 76 years, approximately 10 were men and 5 were women, and disease was TNM stage I to III.

RNA was isolated from bulk, unsorted tissue, and RNA quality was assessed with a NanoDrop ND-1000 and an Agilent 2100. The donors were newly diagnosed lung cancer patients admitted for thoracic surgery in China from August to November 2014 who had not received prior chemotherapy. The study excluded patients who had received radiotherapy or chemotherapy before or who had another cancer at the same time. Surgical tissue pieces of 1-2 cm3 were preserved in RNAlater solution and stored at -80 °C until use. Beyond this particular receptor, the publication reports: The sequencing platform is not named in the methods, and unique molecular identifiers are not mentioned. TCR diversity was significantly higher in younger patients, and greater tumor TCR diversity was associated with shorter overall survival and shorter disease-free survival. With only roughly 14 patients in the cohort, the authors noted that larger samples and more detailed clinical data are needed. TCR diversity (inverse Simpson) was significantly higher in tumor than in normal lung tissue (approximately 440 vs 150, P = 0.0075, Mann-Whitney U test). The top 100 clones made up a significantly larger cumulative share of the repertoire in normal lung than in tumor tissue. Because peripheral blood was not sequenced, blood TCRbeta repertoires in the lung cancer patients of the study were not examined.

A word on this clonotype: Its antigen target is currently unknown. Per-base qualities were not stored, and no clone one base away is much larger.

Trimming removed 0 bases from V and 6 bases from J, leaving 15 bases between the germline ends. Taken from the germline V gene (reference sequence), the CDR1 and CDR2 loops are DFQATT and SNEGSKA. The CDR3 runs 15 residues from the cysteine to the phenylalanine. Only the CDR3 part of the read is kept: 45 bases, read in frame from the first base. The library relied on multiplex PCR. Sequencing instrument: Illumina HiSeq 2500. TCRbeta libraries were built by three rounds of nested PCR using primers (Table S4), following protocols modified from ARM-PCR. PCR products of 200-500 bp were gel-excised and purified with the QIAquick gel extraction kit before sequencing. From the authors' description of their analysis: Reads were cleaned using Trimmomatic, were merged into complete CDR3 sequences using FLASH, and were assigned to V(D)J germline segments using MiTCR. VDJtools was used to compute clonal diversity as the inverse Simpson's index. Productive reads were defined as in-frame sequences without a premature stop codon. The public reads were reprocessed in TCRdb via fastp at Q25 and MiXCR, keeping in-frame beta chains. A single entry per CDR3 protein holds the most common genes and DNA from its merged rows. The V and J calls and clone size come from TCRdb's table, not from the authors' own analysis. The sample records around 200,000 distinct CDR3 sequences, over 55% of which are singletons. About 23% of the sample rests with the top ten.

The chain joins TRBV20-1 to TRBJ1-3, with no confidently assigned D gene. The TCR sequence derives from a man in his sixties with non-small cell lung cancer. The specimen was lung tumor tissue. The encoded CDR3 is CSARDPTPWVNTIYF. The DNA is TGCAGTGCTAGAGATCCAACTCCATGGGTAAACACCATATATTTT.